This T cell receptor (beta chain) emerged from a study of shared clonotypes between healthy human individuals. The data were produced by immunoSEQ multiplex PCR, yet TCRdb's version contains in-frame clones alone and is incomplete. The table records 2,500,000 or so clones, roughly 93% of them present only once. V lost 7 bases and J 2 bases, leaving 12 bases between the germline ends. This CDR3 contains 13 residues. Per the germline V gene, CDR1 is MDHEN and CDR2 is SYDVKM. The chain couples TRBV28 to TRBJ2-7; D unresolved. Material: naive CD4+ T cells from PBMCs. Subset here: CD45RA+ positively selected. This receptor was identified in a man aged 18 to 35 in good health. Some clones in this sample may be carry-over from other donors' samples. The CDR3 is CASISNSPYEQYF. The CDR3 DNA reads TGTGCCAGCATCTCAAACAGCCCCTACGAGCAGTACTTC. The complete variable domain, with remaining parts taken from reference TRBV28 and TRBJ2-7, reads DVKVTQSSRYLVKRTGEKVFLECVQDMDHENMFWYRQDPGLGLRLIYFSYDVKMKEKGDIPEGYSVSREKKERFSLILESASTNQTSMYLCASISNSPYEQYFGPGTRLTVT.